Listed here are 27 T cell receptor beta chains from one sample, sequenced in a study of CXCR3-negative and CXCR3-positive naive CD8 T cells. TRB cDNA libraries were made by UMI-labeled 5' RACE. TCRdb reprocessed the 5' RACE reads, keeping one entry per CDR3 protein, no DNA. The sample table sets out tens of thousands of distinct CDR3 sequences. What was sequenced was naive CXCR3- CD8+ T cells from blood. The subset: CD45RO-CCR7+CD27+CD95- naive CD8+ T cells lacking CXCR3 (TNR3-). Receptor source: a human donor in good health. Some clones in this sample may be carry-over from other donors' samples.

J is TRBJ2-3 and V is TRBV29-1. Germline-derived CDR1 and CDR2 are SQVTM and ANQGSEA. The CDR3 totals 12 residues. CDR3 amino acids: CSVVGQTDTQYF.

The chain employs TRBV20-1 and TRBJ2-3. There are 13 residues in the CDR3. Per the germline V gene, CDR1 is DFQATT and CDR2 is SNEGSKA (reference sequence). The CDR3: CSAMDEVGDTQYF.

This chain joins TRBV20-1 and TRBJ2-7. Germline values: CDR1 DFQATT, CDR2 SNEGSKA (reference sequence). The length of the CDR3 is 12 residues. CDR3 region: CSARDLGYEQYF.

The chain is built from TRBV7-9 and TRBJ1-2; absent DNA, TCRdb's TRBD1 call cannot be checked. Germline CDR1 and CDR2: SEHNR and FQNEAQ (reference sequence). The CDR3 runs 14 residues. The CDR3 sequence: CASSNEAQNYGYTF.

This clonotype is identified as large (0.1 to 1%) from frequency. The V and J genes are TRBV14 and TRBJ2-2; TCRdb's D call, TRBD1, is unchecked because there is no DNA. The germline CDR1 and CDR2 sequences are SGHDN and FVKESK. The CDR3 totals 16 residues. CDR3 protein: CASSQEDRGLVGELFF.

This sequence joins TRBV29-1 and TRBJ1-1. This CDR3 comprises 16 residues. Germline CDR1 and CDR2: SQVTM and ANQGSEA. This CDR3 reads CSVEDGAIAGGTEAFF.

The V call is TRBV7-9, the J call TRBJ2-7; TCRdb names TRBD1, which stays unverified in the absence of DNA. CDR1 SEHNR and CDR2 FQNEAQ come from the germline V gene (reference sequence). The length of the CDR3 is 14 residues. This CDR3 is CASSPRDGAYEQYF. The variable domain in full, completed from reference TRBV7-9 and TRBJ2-7, reads DTGVSQNPRHKITKRGQNVTFRCDPISEHNRLYWYRQTLGQGPEFLTYFQNEAQLEKSRLLSDRFSAERPKGSFSTLEIQRTEQGDSAMYLCASSPRDGAYEQYFGPGTRLTVT.

The rearrangement uses TRBV7-3 and TRBJ1-2. Looked up from germline, CDR1 is SGHTA and CDR2 is FQGTGA. The CDR3 has 15 amino acids. CDR3 protein: CASGPGGGTSYGYTF.

This chain joins TRBV7-2 and TRBJ2-5; with no DNA, the TCRdb D assignment of TRBD2 cannot be verified. Germline CDR1 reads SGHTA; CDR2 reads FQGNSA. The CDR3 extends over 15 amino acids. The CDR3 protein is CASITTGTSGSDQYF.

This chain connects TRBV14 to TRBJ2-1; the D call of TRBD2 rests on TCRdb alone, since no DNA is present to check it. In germline, CDR1 is SGHDN, CDR2 FVKESK. The CDR3 runs 19 residues. CDR3 amino acids: CASSSRLAGGSSSYNEQFF.

The chain links TRBV29-1 to TRBJ2-1; TCRdb lists TRBD2, though no DNA is available to test this call. The V gene's germline CDR1 is SQVTM and CDR2 ANQGSEA. The CDR3 is made up of 16 amino acids. The CDR3: CSVETSGREVYNEQFF.

The chain combines TRBV5-1 with TRBJ2-7; the TCRdb D gene call, TRBD1, has no DNA to confirm it. From germline, CDR1 is SGHRS and CDR2 YFSETQ. The CDR3 has 15 residues. CDR3 loop: CASSTGQSSSYEQYF.

The J gene is TRBJ1-4, the V gene TRBV9. Per the germline V gene, CDR1 is SGDLS and CDR2 is YYNGEE. The CDR3 runs to 15 residues. The CDR3 is CASSEDGTRNEKLFF. Based on the CDR3 plus reference TRBV9 and TRBJ1-4, the full variable domain is DSGVTQTPKHLITATGQRVTLRCSPRSGDLSVYWYQQSLDQGLQFLIQYYNGEERAKGNILERFSAQQFPDLHSELNLSSLELGDSALYFCASSEDGTRNEKLFFGSGTQLSVL.

The chain couples TRBV2 to TRBJ2-7; TCRdb outputs TRBD1, but without DNA this stays unchecked. CDR1 is SNHLY, CDR2 FYNNEI, per germline. The CDR3 has 12 residues. Here the CDR3 reads CASRGQGEKQYF. The entire variable domain, with the rest obtained from reference TRBV2 and TRBJ2-7, is as follows: EPEVTQTPSHQVTQMGQEVILRCVPISNHLYFYWYRQILGQKVEFLVSFYNNEISEKSEIFDDQFSVERPDGSNFTLKIRSTKLEDSAMYFCASRGQGEKQYFGPGTRLTVT.

This clonotype is deemed medium-sized by its frequency. J is TRBJ2-1 and V is TRBV6-5. CDR3 length: 14 residues. The germline gives CDR1 MNHEY, CDR2 SVGAGI. The CDR3 is CASGLGGTYNEQFF.

The rearrangement links TRBV6-5 to TRBJ1-3; with no DNA, the TCRdb D assignment of TRBD1 cannot be verified. Per the germline V gene, CDR1 is MNHEY and CDR2 is SVGAGI. CDR3 size: 11 residues. This chain's CDR3 is CASKTGGTIYF.

The chain employs TRBV5-6 and TRBJ2-2; TCRdb names TRBD2, which stays unverified in the absence of DNA. CDR1 SGHDT and CDR2 YYEEEE come from the germline V gene. The CDR3 is 19 amino acids. The CDR3 protein is CASSVGTLAGYTPTGELFF.

The rearrangement joins TRBV7-2 to TRBJ2-7. Per the germline V gene, CDR1 is SGHTA and CDR2 is FQGNSA. There are 15 residues in the CDR3. The CDR3 loop is CASSLAFQTPNEQYF.

The chain has TRBV7-2 and TRBJ2-3; TCRdb selects TRBD2, and the lack of DNA leaves this call unchecked. The germline V gene has CDR1 SGHTA and CDR2 FQGNSA. The CDR3 loop spans 15 amino acids. CDR3: CASSYDGSSADTQYF.

This chain connects TRBV12-5 to TRBJ2-1; TCRdb's assignment of TRBD1 cannot be checked, as there is no DNA. The CDR3 runs 15 residues. The germline gives CDR1 LGHNT, CDR2 FRNRAP. The CDR3 protein is CASGFWDDGRHEQFF.

V is TRBV29-1 and J is TRBJ2-1; TCRdb selects TRBD2, and the lack of DNA leaves this call unchecked. CDR1 is SQVTM and CDR2 is ANQGSEA in the germline V gene. The CDR3 contains 19 residues. CDR3 sequence reads: CSVEDQILAGVWSYNEQFF.

The gene calls are TRBV29-1 and TRBJ1-1; TCRdb names TRBD1, which stays unverified in the absence of DNA. The CDR3 extends over 13 amino acids. CDR1 is SQVTM and CDR2 is ANQGSEA in the germline V gene. The CDR3 protein is CSVRGTEYTEAFF. The complete variable domain, with remaining parts taken from reference TRBV29-1 and TRBJ1-1, reads SAVISQKPSRDICQRGTSLTIQCQVDSQVTMMFWYRQQPGQSLTLIATANQGSEATYESGFVIDKFPISRPNLTFSTLTVSNMSPEDSSIYLCSVRGTEYTEAFFGQGTRLTVV.

V usage is TRBV20-1 and J usage is TRBJ2-7; with no DNA, the TCRdb D assignment of TRBD1 cannot be verified. The germline CDR1 and CDR2 sequences are DFQATT and SNEGSKA (reference sequence). CDR3 length: 12 amino acids. CDR3 in amino acids: CSARPRDMEQYF.

This clonotype registers medium-sized by frequency. The chain combines TRBV6-5 with TRBJ1-6; TCRdb calls TRBD1, which cannot be checked without DNA. Germline V gene data show CDR1 as MNHEY and CDR2 as SVGAGI. This CDR3 has 14 amino acids. CDR3 amino acids: CASSYGPGRSPLHF.

The CDR3 reads CASSRDRGNTEAFF. V is TRBV6-5 and J is TRBJ1-1; TCRdb lists TRBD1, though no DNA is available to test this call. Per germline, CDR1 MNHEY and CDR2 SVGAGI. CDR3 length: 14 residues.

The V and J genes are TRBV9 and TRBJ1-5; the D call from TCRdb, TRBD1, cannot be confirmed without DNA. This CDR3 spans 15 amino acids. The V gene's germline CDR1 is SGDLS and CDR2 YYNGEE. CDR3 protein: CASSLTGTGYQPQHF. The variable domain in full, completed from reference TRBV9 and TRBJ1-5, reads DSGVTQTPKHLITATGQRVTLRCSPRSGDLSVYWYQQSLDQGLQFLIQYYNGEERAKGNILERFSAQQFPDLHSELNLSSLELGDSALYFCASSLTGTGYQPQHFGDGTRLSIL.

The chain combines TRBV2 with TRBJ2-5; with no DNA, the TCRdb D assignment of TRBD1 cannot be verified. This CDR3 region has 15 residues. From germline, CDR1 is SNHLY and CDR2 FYNNEI. CDR3 sequence: CASSEGIGRQETQYF. The full variable domain, with the rest looked up from reference TRBV2 and TRBJ2-5, is EPEVTQTPSHQVTQMGQEVILRCVPISNHLYFYWYRQILGQKVEFLVSFYNNEISEKSEIFDDQFSVERPDGSNFTLKIRSTKLEDSAMYFCASSEGIGRQETQYFGPGTRLLVL.